This T cell receptor beta chain was captured by sequencing in a study of blood T cells in healthy people across ages. Study results and limitations: Donor CMV status was unknown, possibly confounding expanded clonotype changes. Naive T cell percentage strongly correlated with TCR beta diversity. Donors of long life had a larger count of naive CD4+ cells and greater diversity than aged donors.

Sample-barcoded 5' priming and a J-beta primer mix drove a second PCR of about 6 to 12 cycles. Via MiXCR, TCRdb re-called the 5' RACE reads, giving one row per CDR3 protein. Here the sample spans roughly 410,000 distinct CDR3 sequences, about 49% being singletons. In the case of this clonotype: Antigen: not known. A much bigger clone sits one base away, suggesting this may be a read error.

The CDR3 runs 13 residues. The sequence came from a man aged 60-69 years in good health. Sequenced input: blood. The chain uses TRBV12-3 or TRBV12-4 and TRBJ1-4; D remains ambiguous. Here the CDR3 DNA reads TGTGCCAGCAGAGGCACGGCTAATGAAAAACAGTTTTTT. Its translation is CASRGTANEKQFF.